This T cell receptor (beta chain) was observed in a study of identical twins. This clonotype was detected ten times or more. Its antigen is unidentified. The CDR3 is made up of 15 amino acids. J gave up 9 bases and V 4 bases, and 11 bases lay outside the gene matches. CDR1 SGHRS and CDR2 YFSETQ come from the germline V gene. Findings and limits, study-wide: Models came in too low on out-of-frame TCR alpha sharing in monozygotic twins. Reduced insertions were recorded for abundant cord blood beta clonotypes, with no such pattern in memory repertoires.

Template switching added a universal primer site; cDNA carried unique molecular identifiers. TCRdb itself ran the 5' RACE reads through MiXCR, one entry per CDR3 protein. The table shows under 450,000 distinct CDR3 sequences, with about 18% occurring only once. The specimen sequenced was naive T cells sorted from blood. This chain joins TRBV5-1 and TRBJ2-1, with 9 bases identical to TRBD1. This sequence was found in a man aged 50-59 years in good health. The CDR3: CASSPGTGGLTEQFF. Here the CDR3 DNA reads TGCGCCAGCAGCCCGGGTACAGGGGGCTTGACTGAGCAGTTCTTC.